This paragraph covers one T cell receptor beta chain sequence. The PCR was carried out with 60 Vbeta primers and 13 Jbeta primers. Using immunoSEQ multiplex PCR, the repertoire was profiled, and TCRdb retains in-frame clones only, with some absent. The listing records about 51,000 clones. The data originate from a study of cytomegalovirus exposure and HLA in healthy donors. CDR3 length equals 14 residues. Germline CDR1 LGHNA, CDR2 YSLEER. With V trimmed by 4 bases and J by 4 bases, 5 bases remained unmatched. This receptor was obtained from a female donor in good health and CMV-seronegative. Source material: PBMCs. The chain links TRBV4-3 to TRBJ1-2; TRBD1 matches at 8 bases. This CDR3 reads CASSPRQGSYGYTF. The CDR3 DNA reads TGCGCCAGCAGCCCCCGACAGGGGAGCTATGGCTACACCTTC.